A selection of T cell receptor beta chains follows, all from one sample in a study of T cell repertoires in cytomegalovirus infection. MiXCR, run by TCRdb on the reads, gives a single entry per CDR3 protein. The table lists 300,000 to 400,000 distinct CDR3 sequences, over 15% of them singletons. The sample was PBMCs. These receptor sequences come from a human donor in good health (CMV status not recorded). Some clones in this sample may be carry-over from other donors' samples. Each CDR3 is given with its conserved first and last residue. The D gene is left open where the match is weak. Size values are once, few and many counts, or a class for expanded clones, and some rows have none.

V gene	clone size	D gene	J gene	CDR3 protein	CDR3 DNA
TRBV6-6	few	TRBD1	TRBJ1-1	CASSRPGTGSYTEAFF	TGTGCCAGCAGTCGTCCCGGGACAGGGTCGTACACTGAAGCTTTCTTT
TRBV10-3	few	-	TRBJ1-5	CAISERLLNQPQHF	TGTGCCATCAGTGAGCGGCTTTTAAATCAGCCCCAGCATTTT
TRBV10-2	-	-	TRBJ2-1	CASSELGGYNEQFF	TGCGCCAGCAGTGAGTTGGGGGGATACAATGAGCAGTTCTTC
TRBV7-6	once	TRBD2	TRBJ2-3	CASSHGGSIDTQYF	TGTGCCAGCAGCCACGGGGGGTCCATTGATACGCAGTATTTT
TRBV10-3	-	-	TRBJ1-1	CATCFDGGYTEAFF	TGTGCCACCTGTTTTGACGGTGGGTACACTGAAGCTTTCTTT
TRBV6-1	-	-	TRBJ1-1	CASAYQGPMNTEAFF	TGTGCCTCAGCTTATCAGGGGCCGATGAACACTGAAGCTTTCTTT
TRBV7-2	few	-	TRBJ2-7	CASSFRGVDSGEQYF	TGTGCCAGCAGCTTCCGAGGTGTTGACTCCGGCGAGCAGTACTTC
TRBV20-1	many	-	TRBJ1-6	CSARGARNSPLHF	TGCAGTGCTAGAGGCGCCAGAAATTCACCCCTCCACTTT
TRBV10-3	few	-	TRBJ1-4	CAISATIGEKLFF	TGTGCCATCAGTGCGACCATCGGGGAAAAACTGTTTTTT
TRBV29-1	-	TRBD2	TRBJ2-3	CSVARAGTTDTQYF	TGCAGCGTGGCCCGAGCGGGGACCACAGATACGCAGTATTTT
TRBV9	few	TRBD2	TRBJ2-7	CASSVAPSGTLSYEQYF	TGTGCCAGCAGCGTAGCGCCCAGCGGGACCCTATCCTACGAGCAGTACTTC
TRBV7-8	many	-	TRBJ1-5	CASSLDGTQNQPQHF	TGTGCCAGCAGCTTAGATGGGACACAAAATCAGCCCCAGCATTTT
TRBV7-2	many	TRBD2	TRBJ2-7	CASSKKRGASQSYEQYF	TGTGCCAGCAGCAAAAAGCGGGGGGCCTCACAATCCTACGAGCAGTACTTC
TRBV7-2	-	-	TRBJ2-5	CASSRKYQETQYF	TGTGCCAGCAGCCGGAAATACCAAGAGACCCAGTACTTC
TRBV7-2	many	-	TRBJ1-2	CASSFSSANYGYTF	TGTGCCAGCAGCTTTTCGAGCGCTAACTATGGCTACACCTTC
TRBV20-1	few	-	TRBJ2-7	CSATGSRSYEQYF	TGCAGTGCTACCGGGAGCCGCTCCTACGAGCAGTACTTC
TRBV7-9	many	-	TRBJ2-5	CASSFSRTAGETQYF	TGTGCCAGCAGCTTTTCTCGGACAGCAGGAGAGACCCAGTACTTC
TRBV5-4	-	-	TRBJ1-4	CASSQDGGGTNEKLFF	TGTGCCAGCAGCCAGGACGGAGGGGGGACTAATGAAAAACTGTTTTTT
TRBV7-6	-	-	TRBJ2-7	CASSQPGKADEQYF	TGTGCCAGCAGCCAACCAGGGAAGGCAGACGAGCAGTACTTC
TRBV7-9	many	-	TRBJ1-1	CASSLVGKRMSTEAFF	TGTGCCAGCAGCTTAGTAGGGAAACGGATGAGCACTGAAGCTTTCTTT
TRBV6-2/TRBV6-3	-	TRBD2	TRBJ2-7	CASNIAGSSYEQYF	TGTGCCAGCAATATAGCGGGGAGCTCCTACGAGCAGTACTTC
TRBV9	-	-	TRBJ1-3	CASSSPATSGNTIYF	TGTGCCAGCAGCTCTCCGGCGACGAGTGGAAACACCATATATTTT
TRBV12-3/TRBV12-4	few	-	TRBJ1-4	CASSLRHVRGVEKLFF	TGTGCCAGCAGTTTACGACACGTCCGGGGGGTTGAAAAACTGTTTTTT
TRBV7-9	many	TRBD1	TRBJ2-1	CASSDWTGPASIEQFF	TGTGCCAGCAGCGACTGGACAGGGCCGGCTTCTATTGAGCAGTTCTTC
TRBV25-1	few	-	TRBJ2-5	CASSEFRGGGRSETQYF	TGTGCCAGCAGTGAATTTAGGGGGGGGGGCCGATCAGAGACCCAGTACTTC
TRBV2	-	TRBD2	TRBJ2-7	CASSYPRGGARGEQYF	TGTGCCAGCAGTTATCCTCGGGGGGGGGCGAGGGGAGAGCAGTACTTC
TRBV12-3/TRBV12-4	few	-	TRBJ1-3	CASSFGPYRDNSGNTIYF	TGTGCCAGCAGTTTTGGCCCTTACCGGGACAACTCTGGAAACACCATATATTTT
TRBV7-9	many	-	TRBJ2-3	CASSASLLDSVDF	TGTGCCAGCAGCGCCTCACTATTGGACTCCGTCGATTTT
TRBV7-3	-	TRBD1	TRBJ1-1	CASSSWTGGDTEAFF	TGTGCCAGCAGCTCGTGGACAGGGGGGGACACTGAAGCTTTCTTT
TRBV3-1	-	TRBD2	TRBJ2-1	CASSAAGGYNEQFF	TGTGCCAGCAGCGCCGCGGGAGGCTACAATGAGCAGTTCTTC
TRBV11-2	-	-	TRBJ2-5	CASSSTYSYQETQYF	TGTGCCAGCAGCTCGACGTACAGCTACCAAGAGACCCAGTACTTC
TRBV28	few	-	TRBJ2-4	CASSLVENIQYF	TGTGCCAGCAGTTTAGTTGAAAACATTCAGTACTTC
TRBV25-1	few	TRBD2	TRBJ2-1	CASSDPGLAGGLSYNEQFF	TGTGCCAGCAGTGATCCGGGACTAGCGGGAGGGCTCTCCTACAATGAGCAGTTCTTC
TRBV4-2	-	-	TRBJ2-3	CASSHGPPARTDTQYF	TGTGCCAGCAGCCACGGACCTCCCGCCCGCACAGATACGCAGTATTTT
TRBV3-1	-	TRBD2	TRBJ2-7	CASSQDGGTQQYF	TGTGCCAGCAGCCAAGACGGGGGGACGCAGCAGTACTTC
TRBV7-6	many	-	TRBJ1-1	CASSLVKNTEAFF	TGTGCCAGCAGCTTAGTCAAGAACACTGAAGCTTTCTTT
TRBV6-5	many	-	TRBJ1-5	CASSGQQNQPQHF	TGTGCCAGCAGTGGACAGCAAAATCAGCCCCAGCATTTT
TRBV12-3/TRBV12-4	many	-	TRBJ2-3	CASSLGDSTDTQYF	TGTGCCAGCAGTTTAGGCGACAGCACAGATACGCAGTATTTT
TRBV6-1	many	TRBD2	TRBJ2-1	CASSEFTSGPPLNEQFF	TGTGCCAGCAGTGAATTTACTAGCGGACCCCCTTTGAATGAGCAGTTCTTC
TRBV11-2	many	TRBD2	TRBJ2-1	CASSLDGGLPNNEQFF	TGTGCCAGCAGCTTAGATGGGGGACTACCTAACAATGAGCAGTTCTTC
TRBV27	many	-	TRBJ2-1	CASSLSADDDEQFF	TGTGCCAGCAGTTTATCGGCGGATGATGATGAGCAGTTCTTC
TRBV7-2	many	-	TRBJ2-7	CASSYRSLYDEQYF	TGTGCCAGCAGCTACCGAAGTCTCTACGACGAGCAGTACTTC
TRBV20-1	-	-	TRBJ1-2	CSLTRDYYGYTF	TGCAGCCTCACAAGGGACTACTATGGCTACACCTTC
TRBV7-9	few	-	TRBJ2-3	CASSLLRGGSTDTQYF	TGTGCCAGCAGCTTATTGCGGGGTGGTAGCACAGATACGCAGTATTTT